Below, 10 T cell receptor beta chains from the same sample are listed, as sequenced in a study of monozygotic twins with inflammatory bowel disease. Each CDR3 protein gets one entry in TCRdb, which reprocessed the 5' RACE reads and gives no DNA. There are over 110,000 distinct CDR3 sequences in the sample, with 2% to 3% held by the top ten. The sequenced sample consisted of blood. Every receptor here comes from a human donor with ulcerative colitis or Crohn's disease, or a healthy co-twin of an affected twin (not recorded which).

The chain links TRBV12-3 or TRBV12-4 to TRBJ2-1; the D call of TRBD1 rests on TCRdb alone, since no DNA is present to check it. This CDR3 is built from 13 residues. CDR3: CASSLVAGDEQFF.

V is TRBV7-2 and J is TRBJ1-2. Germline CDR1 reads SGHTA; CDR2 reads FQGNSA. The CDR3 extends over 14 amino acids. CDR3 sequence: CASSLAFTNYGYTF.

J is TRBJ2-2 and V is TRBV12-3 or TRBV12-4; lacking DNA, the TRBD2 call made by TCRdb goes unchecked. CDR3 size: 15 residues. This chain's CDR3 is CASSQEGTNTGELFF.

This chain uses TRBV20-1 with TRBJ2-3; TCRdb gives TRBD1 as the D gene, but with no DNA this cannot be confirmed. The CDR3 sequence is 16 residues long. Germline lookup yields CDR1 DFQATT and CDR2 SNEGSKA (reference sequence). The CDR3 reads CSARNPSGGATDTQYF.

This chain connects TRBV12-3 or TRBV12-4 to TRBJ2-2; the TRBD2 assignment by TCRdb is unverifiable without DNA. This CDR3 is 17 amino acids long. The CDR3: CASSSGLAGAYTGELFF.

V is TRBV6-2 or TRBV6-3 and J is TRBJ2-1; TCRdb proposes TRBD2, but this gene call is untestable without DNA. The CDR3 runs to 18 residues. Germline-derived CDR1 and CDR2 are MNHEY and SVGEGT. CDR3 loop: CASSDITPRLAGRDEQFF.

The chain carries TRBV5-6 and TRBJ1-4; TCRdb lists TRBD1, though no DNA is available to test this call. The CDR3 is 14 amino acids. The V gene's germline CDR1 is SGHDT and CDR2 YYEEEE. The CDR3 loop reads CASSYRSTNEKLFF.

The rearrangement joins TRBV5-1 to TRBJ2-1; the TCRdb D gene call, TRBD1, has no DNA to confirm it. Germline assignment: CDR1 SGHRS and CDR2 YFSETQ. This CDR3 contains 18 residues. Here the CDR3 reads CASSSPPFTRQFNNEQFF.

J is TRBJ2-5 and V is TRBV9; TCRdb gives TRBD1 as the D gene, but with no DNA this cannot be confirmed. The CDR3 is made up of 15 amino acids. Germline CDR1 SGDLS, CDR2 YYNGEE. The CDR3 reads CASSTTTGSAETQYF.

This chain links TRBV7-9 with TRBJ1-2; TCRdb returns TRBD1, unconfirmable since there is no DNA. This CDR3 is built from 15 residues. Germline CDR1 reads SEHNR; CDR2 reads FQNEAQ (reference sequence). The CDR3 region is CASSSEDLLRGGYTF.